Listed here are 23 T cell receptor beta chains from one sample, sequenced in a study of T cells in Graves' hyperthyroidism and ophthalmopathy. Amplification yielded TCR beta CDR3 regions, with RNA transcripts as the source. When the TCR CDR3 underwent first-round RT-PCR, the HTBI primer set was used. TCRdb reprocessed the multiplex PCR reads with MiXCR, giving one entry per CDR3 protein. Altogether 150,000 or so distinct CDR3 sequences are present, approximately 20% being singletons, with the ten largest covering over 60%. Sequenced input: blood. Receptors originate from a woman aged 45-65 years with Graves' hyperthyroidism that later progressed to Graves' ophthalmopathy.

The CDR3 region has the DNA TGTGCCAGCAGCTTAAGCCCGGGGGCTGGCACTGAAGCTTTCTTT. The encoded protein is CASSLSPGAGTEAFF. The chain has TRBV11-2 and TRBJ1-1; tentative D call: TRBD1 (6 bases). The CDR3 is made up of 15 amino acids. CDR1 and CDR2 from the germline V gene are SGHAT and FQNNGV. V shed 2 bases and J shed 4 bases, with 14 bases lying between them.

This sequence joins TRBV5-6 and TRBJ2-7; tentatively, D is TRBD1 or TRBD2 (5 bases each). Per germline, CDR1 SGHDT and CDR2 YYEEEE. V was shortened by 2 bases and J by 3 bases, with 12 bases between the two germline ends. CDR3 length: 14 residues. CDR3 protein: CASSFGTDYYEQYF. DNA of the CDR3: TGTGCCAGCAGCTTTGGGACGGATTACTACGAGCAGTACTTC.

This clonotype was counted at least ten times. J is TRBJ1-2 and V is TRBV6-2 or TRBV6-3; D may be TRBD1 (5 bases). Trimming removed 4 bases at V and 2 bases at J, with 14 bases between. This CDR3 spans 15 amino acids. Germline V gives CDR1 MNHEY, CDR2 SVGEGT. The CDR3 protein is CASSLLIRDNYGYTF. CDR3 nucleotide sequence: TGTGCCAGCAGTTTACTTATCAGGGACAACTATGGCTACACCTTC.

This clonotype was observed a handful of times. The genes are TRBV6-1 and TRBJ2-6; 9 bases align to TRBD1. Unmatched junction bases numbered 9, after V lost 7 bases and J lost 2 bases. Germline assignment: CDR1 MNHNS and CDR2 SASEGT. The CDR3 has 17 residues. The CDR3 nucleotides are TGTGCCAGCAAGCTACAGGGGGCACGTACTGGGGCCAACGTCCTGACTTTC. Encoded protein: CASKLQGARTGANVLTF.

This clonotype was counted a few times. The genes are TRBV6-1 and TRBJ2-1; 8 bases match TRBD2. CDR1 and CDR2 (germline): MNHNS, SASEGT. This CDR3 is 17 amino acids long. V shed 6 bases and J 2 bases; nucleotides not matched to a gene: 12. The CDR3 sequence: CASSPTGGGVTYNEQFF. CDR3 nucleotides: TGTGCCAGCAGCCCCACGGGGGGGGGAGTCACCTACAATGAGCAGTTCTTC.

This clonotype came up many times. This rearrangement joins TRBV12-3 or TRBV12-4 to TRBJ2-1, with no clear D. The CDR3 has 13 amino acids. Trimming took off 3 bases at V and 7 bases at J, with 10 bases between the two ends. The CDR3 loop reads CASSFSRVNEQFF. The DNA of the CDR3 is TGTGCCAGCAGTTTTTCTAGAGTTAATGAGCAGTTCTTC.

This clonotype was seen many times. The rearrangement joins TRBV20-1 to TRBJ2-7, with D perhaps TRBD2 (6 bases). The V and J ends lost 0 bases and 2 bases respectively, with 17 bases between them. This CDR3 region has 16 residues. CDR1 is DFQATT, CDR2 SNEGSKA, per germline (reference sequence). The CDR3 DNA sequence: TGCAGTGCTAGAGATCTCTACGGGAGATCACCCTACGAGCAGTACTTC. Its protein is CSARDLYGRSPYEQYF.

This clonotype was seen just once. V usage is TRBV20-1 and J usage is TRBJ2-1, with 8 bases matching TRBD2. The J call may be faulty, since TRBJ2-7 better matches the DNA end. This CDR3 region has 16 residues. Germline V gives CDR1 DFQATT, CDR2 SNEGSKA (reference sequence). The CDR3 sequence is CSADLLSGISYNEQYF. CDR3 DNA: TGCAGTGCTGATTTACTTAGCGGGATCTCCTACAATGAGCAGTACTTC.

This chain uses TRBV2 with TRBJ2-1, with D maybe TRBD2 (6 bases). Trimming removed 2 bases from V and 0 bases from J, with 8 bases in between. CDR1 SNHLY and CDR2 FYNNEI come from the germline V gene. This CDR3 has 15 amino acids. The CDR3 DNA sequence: TGTGCCAGCAGTGAACAGGGAGGCTCCTACAATGAGCAGTTCTTC. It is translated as CASSEQGGSYNEQFF.

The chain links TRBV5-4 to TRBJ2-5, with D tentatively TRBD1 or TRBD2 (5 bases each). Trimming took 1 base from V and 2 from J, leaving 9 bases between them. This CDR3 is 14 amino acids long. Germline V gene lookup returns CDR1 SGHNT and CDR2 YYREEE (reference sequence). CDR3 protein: CASSLTGPQETQYF. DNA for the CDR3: TGTGCCAGCAGCTTGACGGGACCTCAAGAGACCCAGTACTTC.

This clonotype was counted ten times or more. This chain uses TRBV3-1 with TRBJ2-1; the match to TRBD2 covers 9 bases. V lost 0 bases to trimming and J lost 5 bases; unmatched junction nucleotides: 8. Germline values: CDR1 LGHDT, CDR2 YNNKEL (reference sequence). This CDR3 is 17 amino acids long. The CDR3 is CASSQDQGLAGNNEQFF. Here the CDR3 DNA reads TGTGCCAGCAGCCAAGATCAGGGGCTAGCGGGGAACAATGAGCAGTTCTTC.

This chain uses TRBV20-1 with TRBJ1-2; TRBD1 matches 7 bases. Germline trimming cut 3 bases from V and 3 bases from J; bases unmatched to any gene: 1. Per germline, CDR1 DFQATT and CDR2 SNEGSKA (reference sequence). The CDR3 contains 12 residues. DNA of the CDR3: TGCAGTGCTAGTGGGACAGACTATGGCTACACCTTC. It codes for CSASGTDYGYTF.

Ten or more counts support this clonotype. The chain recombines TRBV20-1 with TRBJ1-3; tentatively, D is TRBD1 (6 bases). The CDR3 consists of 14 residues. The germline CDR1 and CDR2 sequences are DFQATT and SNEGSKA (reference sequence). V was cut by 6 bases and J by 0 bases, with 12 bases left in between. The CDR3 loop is CSAPDRRSGNTIYF. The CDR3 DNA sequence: TGCAGTGCCCCGGACAGACGCTCTGGAAACACCATATATTTT.

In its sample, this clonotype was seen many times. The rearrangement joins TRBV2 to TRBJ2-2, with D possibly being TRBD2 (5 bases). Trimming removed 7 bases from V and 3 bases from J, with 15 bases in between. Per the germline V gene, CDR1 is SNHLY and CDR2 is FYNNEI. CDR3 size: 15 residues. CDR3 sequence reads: CASIGPGSHTGELFF. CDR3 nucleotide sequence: TGTGCCAGCATCGGGCCGGGGTCTCACACCGGGGAGCTGTTTTTT.

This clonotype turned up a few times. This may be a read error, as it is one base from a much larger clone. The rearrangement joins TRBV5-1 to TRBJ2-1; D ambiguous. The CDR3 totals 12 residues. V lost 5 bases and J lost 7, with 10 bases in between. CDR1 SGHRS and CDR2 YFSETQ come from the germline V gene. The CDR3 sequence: CASRPGWNEQFF. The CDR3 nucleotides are TGCGCCAGCAGACCCGGCTGGAATGAGCAGTTCTTC.

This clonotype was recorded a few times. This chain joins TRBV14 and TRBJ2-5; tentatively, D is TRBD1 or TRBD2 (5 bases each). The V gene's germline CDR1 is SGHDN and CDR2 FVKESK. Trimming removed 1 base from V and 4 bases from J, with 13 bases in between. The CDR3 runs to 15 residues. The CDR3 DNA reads TGTGCCAGCAGCCAAGGACAAGAGGGGCGAGAGACCCAGTACTTC. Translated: CASSQGQEGRETQYF.

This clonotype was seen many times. CDR3 bases: TGCAGTGCTAGAGATAGGCGCGGGACGGCCTACGAGCAGTACTTC. This codes for CSARDRRGTAYEQYF. The rearrangement joins TRBV20-1 to TRBJ2-7; D is perhaps TRBD2 (6 bases). Trimming took off 0 bases at V and 2 bases at J, with 14 bases between the two ends. This CDR3 has 15 residues. Germline V gene sequence: CDR1 DFQATT, CDR2 SNEGSKA (reference sequence).

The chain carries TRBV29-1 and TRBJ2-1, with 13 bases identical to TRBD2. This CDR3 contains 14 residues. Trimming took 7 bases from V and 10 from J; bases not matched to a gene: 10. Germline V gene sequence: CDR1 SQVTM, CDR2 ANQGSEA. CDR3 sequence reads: CSADGTSGAREQFF. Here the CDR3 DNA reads TGCAGCGCCGACGGGACTAGCGGGGCCCGGGAGCAGTTCTTC.

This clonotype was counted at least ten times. As DNA, the CDR3 is TGCAGTGCTAGAAGAGGGGGCGACTACAATGAGCAGTTCTTC. Translated, it gives CSARRGGDYNEQFF. The chain links TRBV20-1 to TRBJ2-1; 7 bases align to TRBD1. The CDR3 contains 14 residues. Trimming took 2 bases from V and 3 from J; bases not matched to a gene: 4. Per the germline V gene, CDR1 is DFQATT and CDR2 is SNEGSKA (reference sequence).

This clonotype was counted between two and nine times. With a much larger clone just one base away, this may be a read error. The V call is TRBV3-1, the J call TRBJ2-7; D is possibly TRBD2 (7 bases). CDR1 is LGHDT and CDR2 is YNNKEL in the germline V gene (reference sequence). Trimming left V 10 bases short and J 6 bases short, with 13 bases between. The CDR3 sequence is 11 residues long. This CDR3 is CANRRGGEQYF. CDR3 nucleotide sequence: TGTGCCAACAGGAGGGGGGGCGAGCAGTACTTC.

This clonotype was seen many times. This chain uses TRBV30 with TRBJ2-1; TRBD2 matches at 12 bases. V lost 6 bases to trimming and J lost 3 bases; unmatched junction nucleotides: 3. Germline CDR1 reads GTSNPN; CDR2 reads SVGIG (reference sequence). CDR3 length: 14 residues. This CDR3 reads CACPLAGGYNEQFF. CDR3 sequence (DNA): TGTGCCTGCCCACTAGCGGGGGGCTACAATGAGCAGTTCTTC. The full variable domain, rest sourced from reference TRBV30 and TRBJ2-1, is SQTIHQWPATLVQPVGSPLSLECTVEGTSNPNLYWYRQAAGRGLQLLFYSVGIGQISSEVPQNLSASRPQDRQFILSSKKLLLSDSGFYLCACPLAGGYNEQFFGPGTRLTVL.

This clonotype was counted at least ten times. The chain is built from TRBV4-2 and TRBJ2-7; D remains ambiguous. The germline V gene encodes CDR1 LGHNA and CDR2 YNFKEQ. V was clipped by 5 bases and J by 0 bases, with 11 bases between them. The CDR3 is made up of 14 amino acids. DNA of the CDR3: TGTGCCAGCAGCTCGGACGGCAGCTCCTACGAGCAGTACTTC. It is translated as CASSSDGSSYEQYF.

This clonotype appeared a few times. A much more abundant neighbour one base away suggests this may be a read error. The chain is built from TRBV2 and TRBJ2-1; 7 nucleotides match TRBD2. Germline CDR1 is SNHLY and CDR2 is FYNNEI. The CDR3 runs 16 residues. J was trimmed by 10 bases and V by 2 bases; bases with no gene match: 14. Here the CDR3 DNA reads TGTGCCAGCAGTGAATCGGTCCCGGGACTAAACTACGAGCAGTTCTTC. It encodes CASSESVPGLNYEQFF.